The next 18 T cell receptor beta chains were all read from a single sample in a study of T-cell reconstitution after alpha-beta-depleted transplantation in children. Unique molecular identifiers were incorporated when the TCRbeta library was constructed. One entry per CDR3 protein results from TCRdb running MiXCR on the PCR reads. The sample has more than 550,000 distinct CDR3 sequences; approximately 10% are singletons. The specimen was PBMCs from the stem cell graft donor, collected from the stem cell graft. These receptors were obtained from a human donor who donated a stem cell graft to a child with acute myeloid leukemia.

Of note for this clonotype: Relative to the germline gene, one junction end is altered; a read error may explain this. The V gene is TRBV29-1, the J gene TRBJ1-2; D is unresolved. The CDR3 loop spans 13 amino acids. From germline, CDR1 is SQVTM and CDR2 ANQGSEA. CDR3 in DNA: TGCAGCGTTGATCATACAGCTAACTATGGCTACATCTTC. Its translation: CSVDHTANYGYIF.

This clonotype has at least ten counts. The CDR3 reads CASSRRDTNNEQFF. DNA of the CDR3: TGTGCCAGCAGTCGGCGGGACACTAACAATGAGCAGTTCTTC. This chain links TRBV27 with TRBJ2-1; D tentatively fits TRBD1 or TRBD2 (6 bases each). The CDR3 spans 14 residues. The V and J ends lost 5 bases and 5 bases respectively, with 13 bases between them. Looked up from germline, CDR1 is MNHEY and CDR2 is SMNVEV (reference sequence).

The genes are TRBV20-1 and TRBJ1-5, with a possible D match to TRBD1 (6 bases). Germline CDR1 is DFQATT and CDR2 is SNEGSKA (reference sequence). The CDR3 sequence is 14 residues long. The CDR3 coding sequence is TGCAGGTCCTGGGGGGGGGGCGGCAATCAGCCCCAGCATTTT. It yields the protein CRSWGGGGNQPQHF.

The chain couples TRBV27 to TRBJ2-1; D is uncertain. V lost 4 bases, J lost 7 bases, and 23 bases lay in between. Germline CDR1 reads MNHEY; CDR2 reads SMNVEV (reference sequence). This CDR3 has 17 amino acids. In DNA form, the CDR3 reads TGTGCCAGCAGTTCACCCGGTGCCGCCGGGTCGAGAAATGAGCAGTTCTTC. Translating gives CASSSPGAAGSRNEQFF.

The J gene is TRBJ1-5, the V gene TRBV7-9; TRBD1 matches 8 bases. The V segment lost 1 base and the J segment 3 bases; nucleotides outside the gene matches: 8. Germline values: CDR1 SEHNR, CDR2 FQNEAQ (reference sequence). CDR3 length: 17 residues. CDR3 in DNA: TGTGCCAGCAGCTTAGGAGGACAGGGAACGAACAATCAGCCCCAGCATTTT. As protein: CASSLGGQGTNNQPQHF.

This clonotype has a count of ten or more. This sequence joins TRBV4-1 and TRBJ2-3; either TRBD1 or TRBD2 may fit D (5 bases each). The germline V gene has CDR1 MGHRA and CDR2 YSYEKL. V dropped 4 bases and J dropped 5 bases, with 13 bases sitting between them. This CDR3 comprises 14 residues. The CDR3 nucleotides are TGCGCCAGCAGCCTCCGGGACGGGGAAGATACGCAGTATTTT. Amino acids: CASSLRDGEDTQYF.

This clonotype was recorded many times. The chain employs TRBV6-5 and TRBJ2-6; D is unresolved. In germline, CDR1 is MNHEY, CDR2 SVGAGI. This CDR3 region has 16 residues. V dropped 5 bases and J dropped 1 base, with 12 bases sitting between them. The CDR3 nucleotides are TGTGCCAGCAGTCTCGATTTCCGGTCTGGGGCCAACGTCCTGACTTTC. Its translation is CASSLDFRSGANVLTF.

This clonotype was detected ten times or more. The chain uses TRBV18 and TRBJ2-1; D perhaps matches TRBD2 (7 bases). Germline CDR1 and CDR2: KGHSH and LQKENI. The CDR3 has 14 residues. V lost 3 bases and J lost 7, with 13 bases in between. The CDR3 DNA follows: TGTGCCAGCTCACCGTGGGGGGGCCAGAATGAGCAGTTCTTC. Amino acid sequence: CASSPWGGQNEQFF.

J is TRBJ1-4 and V is TRBV11-2; D unresolved. The CDR3 has 15 amino acids. Trimming shortened V by 7 bases and J by 8 bases, and 20 bases separated the two germline ends. Germline CDR1 and CDR2: SGHAT and FQNNGV. The CDR3 region is CASTLASRAEEKLFF. CDR3 DNA sequence: TGTGCCAGCACCCTTGCGAGTCGGGCAGAGGAAAAACTGTTTTTT.

The chain has TRBV7-2 and TRBJ2-1; no clear D. Per the germline V gene, CDR1 is SGHTA and CDR2 is FQGNSA. The CDR3 sequence is 16 residues long. Trimming removed 2 bases from V and 2 bases from J, with 13 bases in between. The CDR3 DNA is TGTGCCAGCAGCTTATCCGTAACACTTACCTACAATGAGCAGTTCTTC. Its translation: CASSLSVTLTYNEQFF. Full variable domain (missing parts from reference TRBV7-2 and TRBJ2-1): GAGVSQSPSNKVTEKGKDVELRCDPISGHTALYWYRQSLGQGLEFLIYFQGNSAPDKSGLPSDRFSAERTGGSVSTLTIQRTQQEDSAVYLCASSLSVTLTYNEQFFGPGTRLTVL.

The chain links TRBV11-2 to TRBJ2-1; TRBD2 agrees at 12 bases. From germline, CDR1 is SGHAT and CDR2 FQNNGV. The CDR3 loop spans 15 amino acids. J lost 9 bases, V lost 5 bases, and 8 bases had no gene match. The CDR3 reads CASSTTSGGNGEQFF. The CDR3 DNA reads as TGTGCCAGCAGCACCACTAGCGGGGGGAACGGTGAGCAGTTCTTC.

This clonotype was detected ten times or more. The CDR3 sequence: CASSYAVVAGYNEQFF. The CDR3 DNA is TGCGCCAGCAGCTACGCGGTAGTAGCGGGGTACAATGAGCAGTTCTTC. The chain combines TRBV5-1 with TRBJ2-1; 8 bases match TRBD2. V dropped 3 bases and J dropped 4; count of bases not matched to a gene: 9. CDR1 and CDR2 (germline): SGHRS, YFSETQ. This CDR3 spans 16 amino acids.

The CDR3 region has the DNA TGCAGTGCTAGGTGGCTGAGTGATTCACCCCTCCACTTT. This gives the protein CSARWLSDSPLHF. V is TRBV20-1 and J is TRBJ1-6; D is unclear. Trimming removed 3 bases at V and 8 bases at J, with 11 bases between. CDR1 is DFQATT, CDR2 SNEGSKA, per germline (reference sequence). The CDR3 covers 13 residues.

This clonotype occurred many times. The chain employs TRBV29-1 and TRBJ2-2; the match to TRBD2 covers 7 bases. The germline V gene has CDR1 SQVTM and CDR2 ANQGSEA. CDR3 length equals 14 residues. Trimming removed 4 bases from V and 6 bases from J; junction bases left unmatched: 8. CDR3 bases: TGCAGCGTTGGGGGACTAAGGTCCGCCGGGGAGCTGTTTTTT. This translates into CSVGGLRSAGELFF.

This clonotype has more than one count but fewer than ten. The rearrangement links TRBV6-2 or TRBV6-3 to TRBJ2-7; perhaps TRBD2 as D (6 bases). Germline CDR1 reads MNHEY; CDR2 reads SVGEGT. Trimming removed 5 bases at V and 3 bases at J, with 14 bases between. There are 14 residues in the CDR3. CDR3 protein: CASSPPTSNYEQYF. CDR3 nucleotides: TGTGCCAGCAGTCCGCCGACTAGTAACTACGAGCAGTACTTC.

This clonotype has a count of ten or more. The chain joins TRBV5-6 to TRBJ2-7; D gene unclear. Trimming pared 0 bases from V and 6 bases from J, leaving 16 bases between. Germline V gene data show CDR1 as SGHDT and CDR2 as YYEEEE. This CDR3 has 15 residues. The CDR3 here is CASSLAANPYLEQYF. CDR3 nucleotides: TGTGCCAGCAGCTTGGCGGCTAATCCATACCTCGAGCAGTACTTC.

This clonotype was detected once. V and J are TRBV7-2 and TRBJ2-7; D call uncertain. This CDR3 comprises 14 residues. CDR1 and CDR2 from the germline V gene are SGHTA and FQGNSA. Trimming cost V 5 bases and J 2 bases, with 13 bases left between them. This CDR3 is CASSHAGLAYEQYF. As DNA, the CDR3 is TGTGCCAGCAGCCATGCCGGTCTCGCCTACGAGCAGTACTTC.

This clonotype was counted only a few times. The chain recombines TRBV15 with TRBJ2-7, with 7 bases lining up with TRBD2. J gave up 1 base and V 3 bases, and 6 bases lay outside the gene matches. Germline CDR1 and CDR2: LNHNV and YYDKDF (reference sequence). The CDR3 is 15 residues long. The CDR3 loop is CATSSGGTASYEQYF. CDR3 coding DNA: TGTGCCACCAGCAGCGGGGGGACTGCTTCCTACGAGCAGTACTTC.